Each of the 25 T cell receptor beta chains below was sequenced from the same sample in a study of regulatory T cells in long-lasting Graves disease. Time point of the sample: persistent/refractory GD, antithyroid drugs over 5 years with positive TRAb. The TCR library used RNA extracted from PBMCs. Library construction for TCR beta used iRepertoire HTBI primers and Arm-PCR of CDR3 regions. In TCRdb, the multiplex PCR reads were re-called with MiXCR into one record per CDR3 protein. The sample has some 450,000 distinct CDR3 sequences, roughly a quarter seen once. The input for sequencing was peripheral blood mononuclear cells (PBMCs), taken when the disease was refractory, from a patient treated with antithyroid drugs. These receptors were taken from a female donor with Graves disease.

This clonotype showed up just once. The chain uses TRBV20-1 and TRBJ2-5; D remains unclear. Deletions cut 0 bases from V and 4 bases from J, with 9 bases between. The CDR3 has 13 amino acids. Germline V gives CDR1 DFQATT, CDR2 SNEGSKA (reference sequence). DNA for the CDR3: TGCAGTGCTAGAGAACCCCCGGGAGAGACCCAGTACTTC. Translation: CSAREPPGETQYF.

Ten or more counts support this clonotype. V usage is TRBV20-1 and J usage is TRBJ1-1; D is undetermined. The germline V and J ends were trimmed by 1 base and 5 bases, with 11 bases remaining between them. The CDR3 consists of 13 residues. Germline V gives CDR1 DFQATT, CDR2 SNEGSKA (reference sequence). CDR3 in amino acids: CSARGRLETEAFF. The CDR3 DNA follows: TGCAGTGCTAGAGGACGATTGGAAACTGAAGCTTTCTTT.

This clonotype has only a few counts. The J gene is TRBJ2-2, the V gene TRBV7-3; TRBD2 matches at 8 bases. The CDR3 sequence is 13 residues long. The V segment lost 6 bases and the J segment 10 bases; nucleotides outside the gene matches: 7. CDR1 SGHTA and CDR2 FQGTGA come from the germline V gene. CDR3 amino acids: CASSSGTRAELFF. The CDR3 DNA sequence: TGTGCCAGCAGTTCCGGGACTAGGGCGGAGCTGTTTTTT.

Only a few counts were recorded for this clonotype. The CDR3 sequence: CASSTSGLTEAFF. The CDR3 nucleotides are TGTGCCAGCAGCACTTCAGGGCTTACTGAAGCTTTCTTT. The rearrangement links TRBV7-9 to TRBJ1-1, with a tentative D call TRBD1 (5 bases). CDR1 is SEHNR, CDR2 FQNEAQ, per germline (reference sequence). Between the trimmed V and J ends, which lost 5 bases and 5 bases, there was a span of 12 bases. The CDR3 covers 13 residues.

This chain uses TRBV27 with TRBJ1-6; 8 nucleotides align to TRBD1. The CDR3 totals 14 residues. Germline assignment: CDR1 MNHEY and CDR2 SMNVEV (reference sequence). The V gene end was trimmed by 7 bases and the J gene end by 7 bases; junction bases not matched to a gene: 6. The CDR3 here is CASTRTGGNSPLHF. CDR3 nucleotides: TGTGCCAGCACCCGAACAGGGGGGAATTCACCCCTCCACTTT.

In this sample, this clonotype turned up many times. The chain carries TRBV5-1 and TRBJ2-7, with D possibly TRBD1 on 8 matching bases. The germline V gene has CDR1 SGHRS and CDR2 YFSETQ. This CDR3 is 14 amino acids long. The V end lost 3 bases, the J end lost 4 bases, and 14 bases lay between the germline ends. CDR3 amino acids: CASSYDRGLYEQYF. CDR3 DNA sequence: TGCGCCAGCAGCTATGACAGGGGACTATACGAGCAGTACTTC.

This clonotype came up once. The J gene is TRBJ1-1, the V gene TRBV19, with TRBD1 identical over 8 bases. Per germline, CDR1 LNHDA and CDR2 SQIVND (reference sequence). J gave up 1 base and V 7 bases, and 11 bases lay outside the gene matches. The CDR3 runs to 16 residues. CDR3 nucleotides: TGTGCCAGTAAGACTAGGGCAGGGGGCCCGAACACTGAAGCTTTCTTT. This encodes CASKTRAGGPNTEAFF.

With respect to this clonotype: This may stem from a read error, because a much larger clone lies one nucleotide away. The CDR3 here is CVTSREYYEQYF. CDR3 nucleotides: TGTGTCACCAGCAGAGAGTACTACGAGCAGTACTTC. This chain uses TRBV15 with TRBJ2-7; unclear D gene. CDR1 and CDR2 (germline): LNHNV, YYDKDF (reference sequence). CDR3 length equals 12 residues.

The rearrangement uses TRBV5-1 and TRBJ1-3, with D perhaps matching TRBD1 (5 bases). Trimming removed 4 bases from V and 2 bases from J, with 10 bases in between. In germline, CDR1 is SGHRS, CDR2 YFSETQ. The CDR3 contains 14 residues. The CDR3 region has the DNA TGCGCCAGCAGCACCGGGACCGCTGGAAACACCATATATTTT. Residues: CASSTGTAGNTIYF.

This clonotype was counted many times. The chain employs TRBV7-2 and TRBJ2-7; a possible D gene is TRBD1 (6 bases). In germline, CDR1 is SGHTA, CDR2 FQGNSA. The CDR3 spans 15 residues. V lost 5 bases, J lost 2 bases, and 16 bases lay in between. The CDR3 is CASSPIVGQPYEQYF. DNA of the CDR3: TGTGCCAGCAGCCCGATCGTTGGACAGCCCTACGAGCAGTACTTC.

Many counts were recorded for this clonotype. J is TRBJ1-1 and V is TRBV11-1, with no clear D. The CDR3 is made up of 13 amino acids. The germline V gene encodes CDR1 SGHAT and CDR2 FQDESV (reference sequence). V shed 5 bases and J shed 8 bases, with 15 bases lying between them. The CDR3 protein is CASSRLGADEAFF. The CDR3, as DNA: TGTGCCAGCAGCCGATTAGGTGCGGACGAAGCTTTCTTT.

The J gene is TRBJ2-1, the V gene TRBV19, with 7 bases fitting TRBD2. The CDR3 consists of 14 residues. Germline V CDR1 and CDR2: LNHDA, SQIVND (reference sequence). J lost 0 bases, V lost 10 bases, and 6 bases had no gene match. CDR3 sequence (DNA): TGTGCCACCAGCGGGACTACCTCCTACAATGAGCAGTTCTTC. This gives the protein CATSGTTSYNEQFF.

This clonotype was picked up a small number of times. The J gene is TRBJ2-7, the V gene TRBV6-1, with D possibly being TRBD2 (5 bases). The germline CDR1 and CDR2 sequences are MNHNS and SASEGT. V shed 6 bases and J shed 1 base, with 7 bases lying between them. This CDR3 has 12 residues. The DNA of the CDR3 is TGTGCCAGCAGACGCGGGTCCTACGAGCAGTACTTC. Amino acid sequence: CASRRGSYEQYF.

This clonotype has ten or more counts. V is TRBV7-2 and J is TRBJ2-7; a possible D gene is TRBD2 (6 bases). V was shortened by 6 bases and J by 6 bases, with 18 bases between the two germline ends. The CDR3 runs 14 residues. Germline V gene data show CDR1 as SGHTA and CDR2 as FQGNSA. The CDR3 DNA reads TGTGCCAGCAGGGGACCTTGGCGGGACGGCGAGCAGTACTTC. This sequence encodes CASRGPWRDGEQYF.

This clonotype was found once. CDR3 loop: CASSLAFQPQHF. As DNA, the CDR3 is TGTGCCAGCAGCTTAGCTTTCCAGCCCCAGCATTTT. The V gene is TRBV7-2, the J gene TRBJ1-5, with D unresolved. The V gene's germline CDR1 is SGHTA and CDR2 FQGNSA. The CDR3 spans 12 residues. The V and J ends lost 0 bases and 7 bases respectively, with 4 bases between them.

The chain has TRBV30 and TRBJ2-7, with 13 bases that match TRBD2. The CDR3 runs to 22 residues. Germline CDR1 GTSNPN, CDR2 SVGIG (reference sequence). Trimming removed 1 base from V and 3 bases from J; junction bases left unmatched: 24. The CDR3 region has the DNA TGTGCCTGGAGTGCCTTCGTATTAACCGGGACTAGCGGGACTTCCCTCGGCTACGAGCAGTACTTC. This gives the protein CAWSAFVLTGTSGTSLGYEQYF.

This clonotype has a handful of counts. Germline is not matched at one junction end, which may reflect a read error. This sequence joins TRBV30 and TRBJ1-6; D not resolved. CDR1 is GTSNPN and CDR2 is SVGIG in the germline V gene (reference sequence). There are 13 residues in the CDR3. The CDR3 bases are TGTGCCGGGAGTGATGTCTTGGGTTCACCCCTCCACTTT. It is translated as CAGSDVLGSPLHF. The variable domain in full, completed from reference TRBV30 and TRBJ1-6, reads SQTIHQWPATLVQPVGSPLSLECTVEGTSNPNLYWYRQAAGRGLQLLFYSVGIGQISSEVPQNLSASRPQDRQFILSSKKLLLSDSGFYLCAGSDVLGSPLHFGNGTRLTVT.

This clonotype has only a few counts. CDR3 coding DNA: TGTGCCAGCAGCTTGGAACAGTGGGTGAACGAGCAGTACTTC. This translates into CASSLEQWVNEQYF. The J gene is TRBJ2-7, the V gene TRBV7-2; unclear D gene. The CDR3 has 14 residues. Germline CDR1 reads SGHTA; CDR2 reads FQGNSA. Trimming removed 3 bases from V and 5 bases from J, with 14 bases in between.

V gene TRBV30 combines with J gene TRBJ2-5, with D tentatively TRBD1 (6 bases). Germline values: CDR1 GTSNPN, CDR2 SVGIG (reference sequence). The CDR3 runs to 13 residues. Trimming removed 3 bases from V and 1 base from J, with 9 bases in between. The CDR3 loop reads CAWRGHTQETQYF. CDR3 bases: TGTGCCTGGAGGGGACACACCCAAGAGACCCAGTACTTC. The full variable domain, in which reference TRBV30 and TRBJ2-5 provide the parts outside the CDR3, is SQTIHQWPATLVQPVGSPLSLECTVEGTSNPNLYWYRQAAGRGLQLLFYSVGIGQISSEVPQNLSASRPQDRQFILSSKKLLLSDSGFYLCAWRGHTQETQYFGPGTRLLVL.

In this sample, this clonotype turned up many times. The chain carries TRBV28 and TRBJ1-1; a weak D match, TRBD1 (5 bases). Germline CDR1 reads MDHEN; CDR2 reads SYDVKM. This CDR3 region has 15 residues. The V and J ends lost 4 bases and 3 bases respectively, with 15 bases between them. The CDR3 protein is CASSSGGAGDTEAFF. CDR3 nucleotide sequence: TGTGCCAGCAGTTCGGGAGGAGCGGGGGACACTGAAGCTTTCTTT.

The chain combines TRBV20-1 with TRBJ2-3; 7 bases align to TRBD2. From germline, CDR1 is DFQATT and CDR2 SNEGSKA (reference sequence). The CDR3 loop spans 14 amino acids. Trimming took 1 base from V and 5 from J; bases not matched to a gene: 6. CDR3 sequence: CSARGLAVVDTQYF. The CDR3 nucleotides read TGCAGTGCTAGAGGACTAGCAGTCGTAGATACGCAGTATTTT.

This clonotype was seen a few times. This chain uses TRBV6-1 with TRBJ1-2, with 8 bases that match TRBD1. The CDR3 consists of 14 residues. Trimming removed 7 bases from V and 3 bases from J; junction bases left unmatched: 7. CDR1 and CDR2 (germline): MNHNS, SASEGT. CDR3 region: CASKPGGEHYGYTF. The CDR3 bases are TGTGCCAGCAAACCAGGGGGCGAGCACTATGGCTACACCTTC.

The V and J genes are TRBV5-1 and TRBJ2-7; 14 bases line up with TRBD2. From germline, CDR1 is SGHRS and CDR2 YFSETQ. This CDR3 contains 18 residues. Trimming cost V 5 bases and J 0 bases; bases outside gene matches: 10. The CDR3 is CASSPGLAGDRSSYEQYF. CDR3 bases: TGCGCCAGCAGTCCGGGACTAGCGGGAGACCGAAGCTCCTACGAGCAGTACTTC.

This clonotype has ten or more counts. This chain links TRBV28 with TRBJ2-7; D gene ambiguous. V lost 1 base and J lost 1, with 14 bases in between. The CDR3 length is 16 residues. Per germline, CDR1 MDHEN and CDR2 SYDVKM. CDR3 sequence reads: CASSLYGFLGSYEQYF. The CDR3 DNA follows: TGTGCCAGCAGTTTATACGGATTCCTGGGGTCCTACGAGCAGTACTTC.

The genes are TRBV20-1 and TRBJ2-7, with a weak D call TRBD2 (5 bases). The germline V gene has CDR1 DFQATT and CDR2 SNEGSKA (reference sequence). V lost 3 bases and J lost 7, with 16 bases in between. The CDR3 contains 13 residues. The CDR3 sequence is CSASVGYPGEQYF. CDR3 nucleotides: TGCAGTGCTAGCGTGGGGTATCCGGGAGAGCAGTACTTC.